This T cell receptor (beta chain) was recorded in a study of T cell responses to AZD1222 COVID-19 vaccine (TCRdb year 2021). Study-level background: A total of 233 trial participants underwent TCR sequencing, of whom approximately 200 had received two doses of AZD1222 and roughly 26 had received two doses of the MenACWY control vaccine. Trial participants were enrolled into age subgroups of 18-55, 56-69 and 70-plus years, which contained approximately 150, 28 and 58 TCR-sequenced participants, respectively.

According to the study, the label for this sample's time point signals: about 28 days (+/-7) after the second vaccine dose. AZD1222 recipients given second doses at about 4 weeks or at about 12 weeks were pooled, since spike-specific TCR depth and breadth were not found to differ between the two schedules. Vaccinee samples were obtained from the UK trials COV001 and COV002, which included a single-blind randomized controlled phase 2/3 trial of AZD1222 (ChAdOx1 nCoV-19) in healthy adults. For TCRbeta chain sequencing, PBMC samples were collected from trial participants at day 0 and at day 28 after the second dose. A remark on this clone: No cognate antigen has been identified for it. Per-base qualities were not stored, and no clone one base away is much larger.

Study-wide findings and limitations: Because no day 14 peak-response samples were available, the repertoires could be characterized only after the peak T cell response. In the small 56-69-year group, the increase in depth fell short of significance, most likely because of low power. Only a handful of AZD1222 recipients were SARS-CoV-2 seropositive at baseline, limiting conclusions about previously exposed vaccinees. Most participants were white British and females outnumbered males, and the authors suggested that clonal diversity may have been underestimated. The vaccine-associated CD4 TCRs covered the entire spike protein, and the dominant responses fell in regions 160-218 and 743-854. Spike-specific TCR breadth and depth rose significantly after two AZD1222 doses compared with day 0 and with MenACWY recipients. Reportedly, close to half of the unique spike-specific TCRs recognized epitopes lying outside the regions that are mutated in the B.1.351 and B.1.1.7 variants.

The CDR3 regions of human TCRbeta chains were analyzed by immunosequencing. In the paper's pipeline: TCRs in the repertoires were matched against a reference library of SARS-CoV-2-specific TCRs that had been generated with the MIRA antigen-specificity platform. Breadth was defined as the fraction of unique TCRs that were SARS-CoV-2-associated, and depth was defined as the fraction of total T cells that were SARS-CoV-2-associated. Using the MIRA data, each spike-specific TCR was mapped to the spike region that the TCR reacts to and placed in a CD4 or CD8 class. Log10-transformed breadth and depth values were compared by one-way ANOVA with Sidak's multiple comparisons tests. TCRdb holds this immuneACCESS table with in-frame rearrangements only. Some clones are missing; in checked studies, unresolved V genes explain under half, and the rest has no known cause. The D gene and trimming were derived from the DNA, and the V and J assignments and clone size from that table. This sample has 150,000 or so clones in its table, and approximately 90% of those were observed once. The ten most abundant clones make up 1.1% of the sample.

According to the germline V gene (reference sequence), CDR1 reads LNHDA and CDR2 reads SQIVND. CDR3 length: 17 amino acids, cysteine to phenylalanine. This entry keeps only the CDR3 DNA: 51 bases, framed from base 1. V and J are truncated by 1 base and 7 bases respectively, leaving an intervening sequence of 17 bases. The sequence came from an adult who received the AZD1222 COVID-19 vaccine. The specimen comprised peripheral blood, sampled 28 days after the second AZD1222 dose. Recombination linked TRBV19 to TRBJ1-6; no D segment can be confidently identified. The sequenced DNA: TGTGCCAGTAGTATAGGGAACGGCTGGGAGAGCAATTCACCCCTCCACTTT. Its coded protein is CASSIGNGWESNSPLHF.